This T cell receptor (beta chain) was identified in a study of graft-versus-host responses after intestinal transplantation. V shed 6 bases, J shed 6 bases, and the junction held 8 bases outside the gene matches. CDR3 length: 15 residues. CDR1 is SNHLY, CDR2 FYNNEI, per germline. Turning to this clone: Its antigen is unidentified.

The method was immunoSEQ multiplex PCR; TCRdb's version includes in-frame clones alone and lacks a portion of them. The repertoire holds about 110,000 clones, with over 80% as singletons. This rearrangement joins TRBV2 to TRBJ2-1; 10 bases match TRBD2. The TCR comes from a human donor who was the organ donor for an intestinal transplant. The sample consisted of unstimulated CD4+ T cells sorted from spleen or lymph node cells, taken before transplant. Written as DNA, the CDR3 is TGTGCCAGCAGGGGGCTAGCGGGAGTAGGCAATGAGCAGTTCTTC. It translates to CASRGLAGVGNEQFF.